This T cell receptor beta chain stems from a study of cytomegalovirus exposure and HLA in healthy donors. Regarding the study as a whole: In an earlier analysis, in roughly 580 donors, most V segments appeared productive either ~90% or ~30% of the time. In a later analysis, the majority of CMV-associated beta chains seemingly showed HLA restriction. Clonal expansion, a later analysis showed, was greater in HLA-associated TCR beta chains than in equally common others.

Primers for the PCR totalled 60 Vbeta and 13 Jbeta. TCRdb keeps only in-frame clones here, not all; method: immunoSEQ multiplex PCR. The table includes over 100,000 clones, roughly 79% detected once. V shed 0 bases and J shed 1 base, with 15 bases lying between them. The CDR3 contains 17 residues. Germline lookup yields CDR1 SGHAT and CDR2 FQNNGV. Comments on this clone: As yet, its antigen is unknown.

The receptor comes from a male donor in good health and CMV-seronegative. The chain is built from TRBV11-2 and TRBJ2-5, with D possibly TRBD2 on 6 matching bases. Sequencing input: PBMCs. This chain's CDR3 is CASSLDRGGVFQETQYF. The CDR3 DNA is TGTGCCAGCAGCTTAGATAGAGGAGGGGTCTTCCAAGAGACCCAGTACTTC. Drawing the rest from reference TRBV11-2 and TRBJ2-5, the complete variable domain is EAGVAQSPRYKIIEKRQSVAFWCNPISGHATLYWYQQILGQGPKLLIQFQNNGVVDDSQLPKDRFSAERLKGVDSTLKIQPAKLEDSAVYLCASSLDRGGVFQETQYFGPGTRLLVL.